The clone carrying this T cell receptor beta chain has a handful of counts. Its antigen remains unknown. Via MiXCR, TCRdb re-called the RT-PCR reads, giving one row per CDR3 protein. The repertoire holds 530,000 or so distinct CDR3 sequences, with roughly 25% as singletons. Germline CDR1 reads MNHEY; CDR2 reads SVGEGT. The CDR3 loop spans 14 amino acids. V was cut by 5 bases and J by 3 bases, with 10 bases left in between. This sample is drawn from a study of response to subunit inactivated influenza vaccine. The study, taken as a whole, reports: Few additional T cells are recruited per seasonal influenza vaccination, authors suggested.

The sequenced sample was CD4+ T cells sorted from PBMCs, obtained about 5 days after vaccination. The receptor was derived from a man between 45 and 60 years old who received an inactivated influenza vaccine. This chain uses TRBV6-2 or TRBV6-3 with TRBJ2-2, with D perhaps matching TRBD2 (5 bases). The CDR3 DNA reads as TGTGCCAGCAGTATAGCGCTAGACACCGGGGAGCTGTTTTTT. Translation gives CASSIALDTGELFF.